This TCR beta chain stems from a study of radiation and T cells in renal cell carcinoma. Study-wide context: Nephrectomy followed 15 Gy stereotactic body radiation by 4 weeks.

In regard to this clone: Its antigen is still unknown.

Clones were sequenced by immunoSEQ multiplex PCR, and TCRdb holds only the in-frame ones, with some missing. The data show 150,000 to 160,000 clones, approximately 88% seen once. Study-level results: Top tumor clonotypes rose in blood 2 weeks post-radiation, then contracted.

Stated time point: blood 2 weeks post-SBRT. Regarding treatment: 15 Gy SBRT to primary tumor, nephrectomy 4 weeks later. Radiation-treated patients gave blood at baseline, week 2 and week 4. This renal cell carcinoma was of the clear cell type. The germline V gene encodes CDR1 SNHLY and CDR2 FYNNEI. The CDR3 extends over 16 amino acids. V was trimmed by 2 bases and J by 2 bases, leaving 14 bases between them. This TCR was recovered from a woman aged 45 to 65 with renal cell carcinoma. This rearrangement joins TRBV2 to TRBJ2-3; D gene unclear. This specimen consisted of blood, obtained from a patient whose treatment included radiotherapy and nephrectomy. The DNA of the CDR3 is TGTGCCAGCAGTGAACTGGCTCCACCACCCACAGATACGCAGTATTTT. It specifies CASSELAPPPTDTQYF.